The 15 T cell receptor beta chains listed next were all sequenced from one sample in a study of blood T cells in healthy people across ages. Primers used in a second PCR of roughly 7 to 11 cycles were a sample-barcoded 5' primer and a J-beta primer mix. TCRdb redid the calling of the 5' RACE reads with MiXCR, one entry per CDR3 protein. The sample lists about 930,000 distinct CDR3 sequences, almost 30% occurring once. Separately, the same data were catalogued under a study of T cells of mothers and their children.

The sample taken for sequencing was blood. The receptors come from a woman in her thirties or forties in good health.

About this clonotype itself: The conserved phenylalanine or tryptophan normally closing the CDR3 is absent here, so this likely arose from a read error. The V call is TRBV20-1, the J call TRBJ2-7; D unclear. Between the trimmed V and J ends, which lost 6 bases and 5 bases, there was a span of 17 bases. The CDR3 spans 13 residues. Germline values: CDR1 DFQATT, CDR2 SNEGSKA (reference sequence). CDR3 DNA sequence: TGCAGTGCCTCAACGCGGAGCGCCGACGAGCAGTACTAC. This sequence encodes CSASTRSADEQYY.

J is TRBJ2-1 and V is TRBV12-3 or TRBV12-4; 10 nucleotides agree with TRBD2. With 9 bases clipped from V and 8 bases from J, the junction kept 10 bases outside the gene matches. The CDR3 totals 14 residues. The CDR3 DNA reads TGTGCCAGTAAGAGCGGGGGGGCCATGCATGAGCAGTTCTTC. This sequence encodes CASKSGGAMHEQFF.

The genes are TRBV7-9 and TRBJ2-7; TRBD1 aligns across 11 bases. The CDR3 is 16 amino acids. The V segment lost 5 bases and the J segment 3 bases; nucleotides outside the gene matches: 9. The germline V gene encodes CDR1 SEHNR and CDR2 FQNEAQ (reference sequence). The chain's CDR3 is CASSDPAGTGGYEQYF. The CDR3 nucleotides read TGTGCCAGCAGCGACCCGGCTGGGACAGGGGGCTACGAGCAGTACTTC.

This clonotype was seen a handful of times. This chain links TRBV20-1 with TRBJ2-1; TRBD1 agrees at 9 bases. V shed 3 bases, J shed 5 bases, and the junction held 5 bases outside the gene matches. The CDR3 is made up of 14 amino acids. CDR1 and CDR2 (germline): DFQATT, SNEGSKA (reference sequence). The CDR3 is CSASRDRVDNEQFF. CDR3 bases: TGCAGTGCTAGTAGGGACAGGGTAGACAATGAGCAGTTCTTC.

At least ten counts were recorded for this clonotype. The chain carries TRBV20-1 and TRBJ2-3, with D possibly called TRBD1 or TRBD2 (6 bases each). CDR1 and CDR2 from the germline V gene are DFQATT and SNEGSKA (reference sequence). The V gene lost 3 bases and the J gene lost 10 bases, with 20 bases spanning the gap. The CDR3 is 14 amino acids. CDR3 region: CSARLGGPKTAQYF. The CDR3 DNA is TGCAGTGCTAGGTTGGGGGGCCCCAAAACGGCGCAGTATTTT.

This chain uses TRBV28 with TRBJ1-4; TRBD1 is a possible D gene (5 bases). The CDR3 length is 14 residues. Trimming left V 3 bases short and J 6 bases short, with 11 bases between. CDR1 and CDR2 (germline): MDHEN, SYDVKM. Written as DNA, the CDR3 is TGTGCCAGCAGTTTTCCAGGGTCACATGAAAAACTGTTTTTT. Amino acids: CASSFPGSHEKLFF.

This clonotype was counted at least ten times. The chain couples TRBV10-3 to TRBJ1-2; D is unresolved. CDR3 length equals 14 residues. CDR1 is ENHRY and CDR2 is SYGVKD in the germline V gene. V was cut by 3 bases and J by 0 bases, with 8 bases left in between. The chain's CDR3 is CAISDTLPNYGYTF. CDR3 sequence (DNA): TGTGCCATCAGTGACACATTGCCTAACTATGGCTACACCTTC.

This clonotype was counted between two and nine times. This chain joins TRBV12-3 or TRBV12-4 and TRBJ1-6; the D gene is possibly TRBD1 (6 bases). Trimming stripped 4 bases from V and 14 bases from J, with 21 bases between. There are 15 residues in the CDR3. This CDR3 reads CASSSLQGPGSALHF. As DNA, the CDR3 is TGTGCCAGCAGTTCCCTGCAGGGGCCCGGTTCGGCCCTCCACTTT.

This clonotype has at least ten counts. The V and J genes are TRBV28 and TRBJ2-5, with no clear D. The CDR3 runs 15 residues. The germline CDR1 and CDR2 sequences are MDHEN and SYDVKM. V was pared by 2 bases and J by 1 base, with 11 bases between. The CDR3 loop is CASSLPGDLQETQYF. The CDR3, as DNA: TGTGCCAGCAGTTTACCTGGAGATCTCCAAGAGACCCAGTACTTC.

This chain uses TRBV5-1 with TRBJ2-5; 9 bases align to TRBD2. The CDR3 is made up of 14 amino acids. The V segment lost 5 bases and the J segment 5 bases; nucleotides outside the gene matches: 7. In germline, CDR1 is SGHRS, CDR2 YFSETQ. CDR3 DNA: TGCGCCAGCAGTGAAGCGGGGGGATTGGAGACCCAGTACTTC. This encodes CASSEAGGLETQYF.

This clonotype was seen a handful of times. The chain links TRBV5-1 to TRBJ2-1; a weak D match, TRBD1 (6 bases). Trimming took off 0 bases at V and 15 bases at J, with 19 bases between the two ends. The CDR3 runs 14 residues. Germline V gene data show CDR1 as SGHRS and CDR2 as YFSETQ. CDR3 protein: CASSLDPVLGARFF. The CDR3 DNA reads TGCGCCAGCAGCTTGGACCCGGTTTTGGGGGCGAGGTTCTTC.

In its sample, this clonotype was seen many times. The rearrangement joins TRBV20-1 to TRBJ2-7; TRBD2 matches at 9 bases. Germline V gene lookup returns CDR1 DFQATT and CDR2 SNEGSKA (reference sequence). V was pared by 3 bases and J by 4 bases, with 4 bases of the junction left unmatched. The CDR3 totals 13 residues. The DNA for the CDR3 is TGCAGTGCTAGCCTAGCGGGGCTATACGAGCAGTACTTC. This sequence encodes CSASLAGLYEQYF.

The J gene is TRBJ1-5, the V gene TRBV28; the D is unclear. V was cut by 10 bases and J by 0 bases, with 13 bases left in between. This CDR3 spans 14 amino acids. Per the germline V gene, CDR1 is MDHEN and CDR2 is SYDVKM. For the CDR3, the DNA is TGTGCCACCGAACAGCGTTATAGCAATCAGCCCCAGCATTTT. Protein sequence: CATEQRYSNQPQHF.

The chain couples TRBV6-5 to TRBJ1-2, with 7 bases matching TRBD1. CDR1 and CDR2 (germline): MNHEY, SVGAGI. Unmatched junction bases numbered 10, after V lost 5 bases and J lost 4 bases. This CDR3 comprises 15 residues. The CDR3 DNA follows: TGTGCCAGCAGTACCTCCGGGACAGTCTCCTATGGCTACACCTTC. Translating it yields CASSTSGTVSYGYTF.

The chain carries TRBV9 and TRBJ1-1; possible D gene TRBD1, 5 bases. This CDR3 comprises 15 residues. Looked up from germline, CDR1 is SGDLS and CDR2 is YYNGEE. Trimming shortened V by 1 base and J by 1 base, and 11 bases separated the two germline ends. CDR3 sequence reads: CASSVIQGRNTEAFF. The DNA of the CDR3 is TGTGCCAGCAGCGTAATCCAGGGCAGGAACACTGAAGCTTTCTTT.